Listed below are T cell receptor beta chains from one sample, sequenced in a study of T cell repertoires in ileal Crohn's disease. The data were produced by immunoSEQ multiplex PCR, yet TCRdb's version contains in-frame clones alone and is incomplete. The table has 13,000 to 15,000 clones, around 78% seen once. The sequencing sample was made of ileal tissue. The receptor set was obtained from an adult with Crohn's disease. CDR3s include the opening cysteine and the closing phenylalanine or tryptophan. The D gene is left open where the match is weak. For some rows the clone size is stated as once, few or many, or as a class when expanded; others skip it.

TRBD1 | TRBJ2-6 | TRBV5-4 | once | TGTGCCAGCAGCCAAGGACAGGGCTACTCTGGGGCCAACGTCCTGACTTTC | CASSQGQGYSGANVLTF
- | TRBJ2-4 | TRBV28 | - | TGTGCCAGCAGTTCCAGGGAGGTTAGGCAAAAAAACATTCAGTACTTC | CASSSREVRQKNIQYF
- | TRBJ1-1 | TRBV29-1 | once | TGCAGCGTTATTACAGGGCCCAGCACTGAAGCTTTCTTT | CSVITGPSTEAFF
- | TRBJ2-3 | TRBV12-5 | - | TGTGCTAGTGGTTCGGGGACATATACAGATACGCAGTATTTT | CASGSGTYTDTQYF
- | TRBJ2-3 | TRBV2 | few | TGTGCCAGCAGGGGCAGGGTGAGCACAGATACGCAGTATTTT | CASRGRVSTDTQYF
TRBD2 | TRBJ2-5 | TRBV7-7 | - | TGTGCCAGCAGCCGTTTTCCTAGCGGGGAAGAGACCCAGTACTTC | CASSRFPSGEETQYF
TRBD1 | TRBJ1-1 | TRBV29-1 | - | TGCAGCGTTGAGGAGGGGGCCACTTTCTTT | CSVEEGATFF
TRBD1 | TRBJ2-3 | TRBV29-1 | - | TGCAGCGCATCGACCGACAGGGAGAACACAGATACGCAGTATTTT | CSASTDRENTDTQYF
- | TRBJ1-6 | TRBV6-5 | - | TGTGCCAGCAGTATGAATTCGGATTCACCCCTCCACTTT | CASSMNSDSPLHF
TRBD2 | TRBJ2-1 | TRBV5-4 | - | TGTGCCAGCAGCTTTTTTAGCGGGGGGGCGAATGAGCAGTTCTTC | CASSFFSGGANEQFF
- | TRBJ2-5 | TRBV29-1 | - | TGCAGCGTTGAAGATCTGGGCGGGTACCAAGAGACCCAGTACTTC | CSVEDLGGYQETQYF
TRBD2 | TRBJ2-7 | TRBV2 | - | TGTGCCAGCAGTGGGAAAGGAGCGGGGAGTTCCTACGAGCAGTACTTC | CASSGKGAGSSYEQYF
TRBD2 | TRBJ2-5 | TRBV15 | - | TGTGCCACCAGCAGAGATCAAAGACTAGCGGGGCAAGAGACCCAGTACTTC | CATSRDQRLAGQETQYF
TRBD1 | TRBJ1-1 | TRBV28 | medium-sized | TGTGCCACCATTACAGGGGGCACTGAAGCTTTCTTT | CATITGGTEAFF
- | TRBJ1-6 | TRBV30 | - | TGTGCCTGGGGCCGGGGCTCCTATAATTCACCCCTCCACTTT | CAWGRGSYNSPLHF
- | TRBJ2-7 | TRBV23-1 | - | TGCGCCAGCAGTGGACATCGCACCGGCCACGAGCAGTACTTC | CASSGHRTGHEQYF
TRBD2 | TRBJ2-5 | TRBV11-2 | - | TGTGCCAGCAGCTTAGTTTCTAGCGGGGAGACCCAGTACTTC | CASSLVSSGETQYF
- | TRBJ1-3 | TRBV7-2 | few | TGTGCCAGCAGCTTAGACAGGAGTAGAGGAAACACCATATATTTT | CASSLDRSRGNTIYF
- | TRBJ2-7 | TRBV5-1 | - | TGCGCCAGCAGCTTGGTCACAGACTCCTACGAGCAGTACTTC | CASSLVTDSYEQYF
TRBD1 | TRBJ1-2 | TRBV10-2 | - | TGCGCCAGCAGTATACAGGGGACGAATGGCTACACCTTC | CASSIQGTNGYTF
- | TRBJ1-1 | TRBV5-1 | few | TGCGCCAGCAGCTTCGGGGGGGCAATGAACACTGAAGCTTTCTTT | CASSFGGAMNTEAFF
- | TRBJ1-5 | TRBV19 | once | TGTGCCAGTAGTATAGGGCGAGAACAGTCAGGACAGCCCCAGCATTTT | CASSIGREQSGQPQHF
- | TRBJ2-3 | TRBV5-1 | - | TGCGCCAGCAGGGAGGGGACTAGCACAGATACGCAGTATTTT | CASREGTSTDTQYF